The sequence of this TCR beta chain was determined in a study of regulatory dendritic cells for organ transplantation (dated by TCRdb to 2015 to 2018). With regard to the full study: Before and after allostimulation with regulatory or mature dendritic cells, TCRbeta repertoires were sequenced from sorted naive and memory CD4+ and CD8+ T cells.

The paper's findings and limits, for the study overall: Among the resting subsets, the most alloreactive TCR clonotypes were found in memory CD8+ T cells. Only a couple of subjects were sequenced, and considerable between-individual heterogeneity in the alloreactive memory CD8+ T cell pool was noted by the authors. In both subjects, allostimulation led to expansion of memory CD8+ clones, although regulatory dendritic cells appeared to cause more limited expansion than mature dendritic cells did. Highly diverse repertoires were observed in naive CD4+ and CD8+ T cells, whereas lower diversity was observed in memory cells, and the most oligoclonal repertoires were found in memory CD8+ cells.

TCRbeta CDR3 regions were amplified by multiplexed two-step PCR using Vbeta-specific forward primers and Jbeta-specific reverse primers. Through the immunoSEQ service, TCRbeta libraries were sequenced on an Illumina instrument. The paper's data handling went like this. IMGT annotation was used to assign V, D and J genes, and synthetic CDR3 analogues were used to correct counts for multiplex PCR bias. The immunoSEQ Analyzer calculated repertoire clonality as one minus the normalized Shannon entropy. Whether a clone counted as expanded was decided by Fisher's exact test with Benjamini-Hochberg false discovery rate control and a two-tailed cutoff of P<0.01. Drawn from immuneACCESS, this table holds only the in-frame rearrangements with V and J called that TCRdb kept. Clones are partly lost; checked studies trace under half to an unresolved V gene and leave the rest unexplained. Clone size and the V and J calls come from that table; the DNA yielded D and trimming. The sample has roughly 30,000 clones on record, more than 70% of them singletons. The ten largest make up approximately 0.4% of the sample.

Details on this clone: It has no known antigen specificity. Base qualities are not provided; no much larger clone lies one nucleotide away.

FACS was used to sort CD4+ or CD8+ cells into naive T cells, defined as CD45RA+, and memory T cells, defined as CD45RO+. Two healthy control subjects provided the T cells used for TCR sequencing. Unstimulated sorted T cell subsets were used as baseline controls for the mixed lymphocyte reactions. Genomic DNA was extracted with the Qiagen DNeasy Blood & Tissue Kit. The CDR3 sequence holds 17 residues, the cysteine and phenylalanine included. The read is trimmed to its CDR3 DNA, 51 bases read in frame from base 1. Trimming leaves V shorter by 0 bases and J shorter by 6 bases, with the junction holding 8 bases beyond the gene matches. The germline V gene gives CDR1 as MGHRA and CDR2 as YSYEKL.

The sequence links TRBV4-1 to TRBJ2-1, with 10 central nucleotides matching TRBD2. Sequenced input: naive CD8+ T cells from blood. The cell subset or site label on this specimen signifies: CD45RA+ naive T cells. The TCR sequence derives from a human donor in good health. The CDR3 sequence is CASSQEASGGSPNEQFF. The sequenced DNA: TGCGCCAGCAGCCAAGAAGCTAGCGGGGGCAGCCCCAATGAGCAGTTCTTC.